This T cell receptor (beta chain) derives from a study of blood T cell repertoires in COVID-19. Study-level background: The origin of the acute and convalescent COVID-19 samples was the United States, Italy and Spain.

CDR3 length: 16 residues. The V end lost 3 bases, the J end lost 9 bases, and 18 bases lay between the germline ends. Germline V lookup: CDR1 LNHDA, CDR2 SQIVND (reference sequence). This table comes from immunoSEQ multiplex PCR, and its TCRdb copy is limited to in-frame clones, with some not included. This table holds roughly 72,000 clones, 88% found once. This clonotype was sampled from a human donor in a cohort sampled during active COVID-19. V gene TRBV19 combines with J gene TRBJ1-6; no clear D. The sequenced material came from peripheral blood. The CDR3 nucleotides read TGTGCCAGTAGTATCTCTCGGGGAGGGCCCAGTTCACCCCTCCACTTT. Protein: CASSISRGGPSSPLHF.